The entry below gives a single TCR beta chain sequence along with its context. This record comes from a study of control samples from healthy donors and cancer patients. Data came from immunoSEQ multiplex PCR; TCRdb stores just in-frame clones and leaves some out. Among about 95,000 clones listed, about nine tenths were seen once. The CDR3 is 14 amino acids. Sequencing used blood. The rearrangement joins TRBV12-1 to TRBJ2-1; TRBD2 is the table's D call and was not checked against the DNA. TRBV12-1 is marked as a pseudogene. The receptor comes from a woman under 40 in good health. CDR3 bases: TGTGCCAGCAGTCCGGGACTAGCGGACAATGAGCAGTTCTTC. Protein: CASSPGLADNEQFF.